The 8 T cell receptor beta chains below come from one sample, sequenced in a study of shared clonotypes between healthy human individuals. Repertoires were generated with immunoSEQ multiplex PCR, while TCRdb's copy carries only in-frame clones and drops some. Of fewer than 600,000 clones in the sample, roughly three quarters were seen once. Sample: PBMCs. These receptors all stem from a woman aged 40 to 55 in good health. Some clones in this sample may be carry-over from other donors' samples.

This clone came up a few times. The chain couples TRBV5-1 to TRBJ2-6, with 7 nucleotides matching TRBD2. J gave up 0 bases and V 4 bases, and 13 bases lay outside the gene matches. Germline-derived CDR1 and CDR2 are SGHRS and YFSETQ. The CDR3 has 19 amino acids. CDR3 nucleotides: TGCGCCAGCAGCCTGCGTTCCCGGGGGGAAAGCTCTGGGGCCAACGTCCTGACTTTC. This codes for CASSLRSRGESSGANVLTF.

This clone was picked up a small number of times. The rearrangement joins TRBV6-4 to TRBJ2-1; D possibly corresponds to TRBD2 (5 bases). There are 15 residues in the CDR3. In germline, CDR1 is MRHNA, CDR2 SNTAGT. Trimming took off 5 bases at V and 6 bases at J, with 17 bases between the two ends. This CDR3 is CASSSSATRGNEQFF. CDR3 coding DNA: TGTGCCAGCAGTTCCAGCGCCACCCGGGGCAATGAGCAGTTCTTC.

The chain is built from TRBV7-9 and TRBJ1-1, with D possibly matching TRBD1 (6 bases). The V end lost 2 bases, the J end lost 3 bases, and 16 bases lay between the germline ends. Germline V gene sequence: CDR1 SEHNR, CDR2 FQNEAQ (reference sequence). The CDR3 covers 16 residues. CDR3 nucleotides: TGTGCCAGCAGCTTAAGGGGGGGGCAGGACCACACTGAAGCTTTCTTT. This translates into CASSLRGGQDHTEAFF.

This chain connects TRBV6-6 to TRBJ2-3, with TRBD2 identical over 8 bases. The germline gives CDR1 MNHNY, CDR2 SVGAGI (reference sequence). This CDR3 contains 15 residues. V lost 8 bases and J lost 1; bases outside the gene matches: 8. The CDR3 here is CASSSPGLGTDTQYF. The DNA of the CDR3 is TGTGCCAGCTCATCCCCGGGACTAGGCACAGATACGCAGTATTTT.

This clone was seen only a few times. The chain couples TRBV28 to TRBJ1-2; 7 nucleotides agree with TRBD1. Trimming removed 3 bases from V and 2 bases from J; junction bases left unmatched: 6. Germline-derived CDR1 and CDR2 are MDHEN and SYDVKM. The CDR3 extends over 15 amino acids. The CDR3 bases are TGTGCCAGCAGTTTCGCCAGGGGGGGAAACTATGGCTACACCTTC. Translating gives CASSFARGGNYGYTF.

V and J are TRBV29-1 and TRBJ2-3, with D unclear. Germline V gives CDR1 SQVTM, CDR2 ANQGSEA. Trimming took off 7 bases at V and 0 bases at J, with 5 bases between the two ends. There are 11 residues in the CDR3. CDR3 amino acids: CSASSTDTQYF. The CDR3 nucleotides are TGCAGCGCTAGTAGCACAGATACGCAGTATTTT.

This chain links TRBV5-5 with TRBJ2-1, with 14 bases that match TRBD2. The V gene end was trimmed by 4 bases and the J gene end by 6 bases; junction bases not matched to a gene: 3. This CDR3 is 15 amino acids long. The V gene's germline CDR1 is SGHKS and CDR2 YYEKEE (reference sequence). The CDR3 nucleotides are TGTGCCAGCAGCGGACTAGCGGGAGGTTCCAATGAGCAGTTCTTC. Its protein product is CASSGLAGGSNEQFF.

The chain combines TRBV6-6 with TRBJ2-2; 7 nucleotides agree with TRBD1. The germline V gene encodes CDR1 MNHNY and CDR2 SVGAGI (reference sequence). The V and J ends lost 2 bases and 12 bases, in that order; junction bases with no gene match: 3. This CDR3 spans 12 amino acids. Written as DNA, the CDR3 is TGTGCCAGCAGTTACACGGGACAGAAGCTGTTTTTT. Its protein is CASSYTGQKLFF.